These 31 T cell receptor beta chains share one sample of origin, sequenced in a study of OX40 agonist ivuxolimab in advanced cancers. The table came from immunoSEQ multiplex PCR; TCRdb's copy has only in-frame clones and leaves some out. The data contain around 140,000 clones, approximately 94% of them singletons. Sequencing was performed on CD4+ or CD8+ T cells sorted from blood, taken in a trial of the OX40 agonist ivuxolimab. All receptors derive from an adult with an advanced solid tumor such as melanoma, head and neck, liver or kidney cancer.

The rearrangement joins TRBV5-1 to TRBJ1-2; D might be TRBD1 (6 bases). Trimming stripped 4 bases from V and 6 bases from J, with 16 bases between. The CDR3 contains 14 residues. Germline V gene sequence: CDR1 SGHRS, CDR2 YFSETQ. The CDR3 loop reads CASSAPRGEDGYTF. The CDR3 DNA reads as TGCGCCAGCAGCGCGCCCAGGGGCGAGGATGGCTACACCTTC.

The genes are TRBV27 and TRBJ2-2; the D gene is possibly TRBD2 (6 bases). CDR3 size: 15 residues. Germline V gene lookup returns CDR1 MNHEY and CDR2 SMNVEV (reference sequence). With 4 bases removed from V and 7 bases from J, the gap between germline ends came to 16 bases. CDR3 region: CASSSPGGAHGELFF. CDR3 bases: TGTGCCAGCAGTTCCCCGGGCGGGGCGCACGGGGAGCTGTTTTTT.

The genes are TRBV7-2 and TRBJ2-3, with D maybe TRBD1 (6 bases). There are 16 residues in the CDR3. With 3 bases removed from V and 2 bases from J, the gap between germline ends came to 15 bases. CDR1 is SGHTA, CDR2 FQGNSA, per germline. The CDR3 DNA reads TGTGCCAGCAGCTTCGGGCGGACAGAAACCACAGATACGCAGTATTTT. This gives the protein CASSFGRTETTDTQYF.

The chain uses TRBV28 and TRBJ1-1; no firm D call. The CDR3 loop spans 17 amino acids. With 4 bases removed from V and 0 bases from J, the gap between germline ends came to 18 bases. Germline CDR1 is MDHEN and CDR2 is SYDVKM. The CDR3 DNA follows: TGTGCCAGCAGTTCCCCGGCCTGGGCGGGGATGAACACTGAAGCTTTCTTT. Translating it yields CASSSPAWAGMNTEAFF.

This clone showed up just a few times. This same CDR3 is encoded by further DNA sequences in the sample. The chain carries TRBV6-5 and TRBJ1-5; TRBD1 is a possible D gene (5 bases). The V end lost 0 bases, the J end lost 6 bases, and 6 bases lay between the germline ends. CDR3 length: 13 residues. The germline V gene encodes CDR1 MNHEY and CDR2 SVGAGI. The CDR3 sequence: CASSYSRGQPQHF. The CDR3 nucleotides are TGTGCCAGCAGTTACTCGAGGGGTCAGCCCCAGCATTTT.

The chain joins TRBV14 to TRBJ1-2; perhaps TRBD1 as D (6 bases). V was cut by 5 bases and J by 7 bases, with 23 bases left in between. The CDR3 is 16 amino acids. CDR1 is SGHDN, CDR2 FVKESK, per germline. The CDR3 spells CASSLSSGQGFGGYTF. The CDR3 DNA reads TGTGCCAGCAGCTTAAGCTCGGGGCAGGGGTTTGGTGGCTACACCTTC.

J is TRBJ2-3 and V is TRBV2; 11 bases line up with TRBD2. Germline V gene lookup returns CDR1 SNHLY and CDR2 FYNNEI. This CDR3 region has 14 residues. Trimming removed 5 bases from V and 9 bases from J; junction bases left unmatched: 7. CDR3 sequence (DNA): TGTGCCAGCAGTTTTAGCGGGGGGGTCGTCACGCAGTATTTT. Protein sequence: CASSFSGGVVTQYF.

The chain has TRBV28 and TRBJ1-2; D possibly corresponds to TRBD1 (6 bases). V shed 10 bases and J shed 6 bases, with 18 bases lying between them. Germline V CDR1 and CDR2: MDHEN, SYDVKM. This CDR3 spans 13 amino acids. The CDR3 bases are TGTGCCAACAGGGACCCTGGGGTTCATGGCTACACCTTC. Its protein product is CANRDPGVHGYTF.

The chain combines TRBV2 with TRBJ2-5; D is ambiguous. Trimming cost V 3 bases and J 3 bases, with 2 bases left between them. CDR1 and CDR2 from the germline V gene are SNHLY and FYNNEI. This CDR3 contains 11 residues. CDR3 in DNA: TGTGCCAGCAGTGAGGAAGAGACCCAGTACTTC. This translates into CASSEEETQYF.

This clone was seen a single time. The chain joins TRBV4-3 to TRBJ2-3, with a weak D call TRBD2 (6 bases). Germline loops: CDR1 LGHNA, CDR2 YSLEER. The V end was cut by 4 bases, the J end by 4 bases, with 15 bases between. The CDR3 has 15 residues. CDR3 loop: CASSPEGREPDTQYF. The CDR3 DNA sequence: TGCGCCAGCAGCCCAGAAGGGCGGGAACCAGATACGCAGTATTTT.

The chain carries TRBV18 and TRBJ1-1, with 11 bases matching TRBD1. Germline loops: CDR1 KGHSH, CDR2 LQKENI. CDR3 length: 17 residues. V was clipped by 1 base and J by 1 base; unmatched bases: 5. The CDR3 protein is CASSPRTGGGTNTEAFF. The CDR3 DNA reads TGTGCCAGCTCACCACGGACAGGGGGCGGAACGAACACTGAAGCTTTCTTT.

V gene TRBV7-2 combines with J gene TRBJ1-2; weak D call: TRBD1 (5 bases). The V end was cut by 5 bases, the J end by 4 bases, with 17 bases between. In germline, CDR1 is SGHTA, CDR2 FQGNSA. The CDR3 is 15 residues long. The CDR3, as DNA: TGTGCCAGCAGCCGGGAGCCGGGACCCCCCTATGGCTACACCTTC. It translates to CASSREPGPPYGYTF.

The chain joins TRBV19 to TRBJ1-2; D might be TRBD1 (6 bases). Germline CDR1 reads LNHDA; CDR2 reads SQIVND (reference sequence). V was cut by 4 bases and J by 5 bases, with 11 bases left in between. The CDR3 extends over 13 amino acids. CDR3 in amino acids: CASSTGVGYGYTF. CDR3 bases: TGTGCCAGTAGTACAGGGGTAGGTTATGGCTACACCTTC.

The chain recombines TRBV7-9 with TRBJ2-6; D possibly corresponds to TRBD1 (6 bases). Germline CDR1 is SEHNR and CDR2 is FQNEAQ (reference sequence). Between the trimmed V and J ends, which lost 0 bases and 6 bases, there was a span of 9 bases. CDR3 length: 15 residues. The CDR3 loop is CASSLAGAEANVLTF. For the CDR3, the DNA is TGTGCCAGCAGCTTAGCGGGGGCGGAGGCCAACGTCCTGACTTTC.

This clone was picked up a small number of times. This rearrangement joins TRBV5-1 to TRBJ2-1; D is perhaps TRBD1 or TRBD2 (5 bases each). There are 17 residues in the CDR3. V lost 4 bases and J lost 4, with 21 bases in between. Per the germline V gene, CDR1 is SGHRS and CDR2 is YFSETQ. The DNA of the CDR3 is TGCGCCAGCAGCGTAGGATCCGGGGCAGGCCTTTACAATGAGCAGTTCTTC. Its protein product is CASSVGSGAGLYNEQFF. Based on the CDR3 plus reference TRBV5-1 and TRBJ2-1, the full variable domain is KAGVTQTPRYLIKTRGQQVTLSCSPISGHRSVSWYQQTPGQGLQFLFEYFSETQRNKGNFPGRFSGRQFSNSRSEMNVSTLELGDSALYLCASSVGSGAGLYNEQFFGPGTRLTVL.

V is TRBV11-2 and J is TRBJ2-7, with D hard to call. The CDR3 covers 12 residues. The germline V gene has CDR1 SGHAT and CDR2 FQNNGV. Trimming removed 7 bases at V and 4 bases at J, with 11 bases between. The CDR3 protein is CASIKTPYEQYF. CDR3 bases: TGTGCCAGCATCAAAACTCCTTACGAGCAGTACTTC.

This chain links TRBV5-4 with TRBJ2-7; tentative D call: TRBD2 (6 bases). Trimming shortened V by 0 bases and J by 3 bases, and 10 bases separated the two germline ends. The CDR3 is made up of 14 amino acids. Germline-derived CDR1 and CDR2 are SGHNT and YYREEE (reference sequence). The CDR3 nucleotides are TGTGCCAGCAGCTTGGCCGGGGGTCACTACGAGCAGTACTTC. Translation gives CASSLAGGHYEQYF.

The sample holds a few counts of this clone. V gene TRBV6-5 combines with J gene TRBJ1-2; no definite D call. Germline V gene lookup returns CDR1 MNHEY and CDR2 SVGAGI. V was trimmed by 5 bases and J by 5 bases, leaving 12 bases between them. The CDR3 has 13 residues. CDR3 loop: CASSPGLIYGYTF. For the CDR3, the DNA is TGTGCCAGCAGTCCCGGCCTCATATATGGCTACACCTTC.

The chain has TRBV7-9 and TRBJ1-2; D may be TRBD1 (5 bases). V lost 1 base to trimming and J lost 1 base, with 13 bases between them. The CDR3 extends over 16 amino acids. Looked up from germline, CDR1 is SEHNR and CDR2 is FQNEAQ (reference sequence). CDR3 in amino acids: CASSLGDRDLNYGYTF. The CDR3 DNA sequence: TGTGCCAGCAGCTTAGGCGACAGAGACCTTAACTATGGCTACACCTTC.

V and J are TRBV7-6 and TRBJ1-3; D is uncertain. CDR3 length equals 14 residues. The germline CDR1 and CDR2 sequences are SGHVS and FNYEAQ. Trimming took off 6 bases at V and 1 base at J, with 10 bases between the two ends. The CDR3 is CASRARPSGNTIYF. The CDR3 coding sequence is TGTGCCAGCAGAGCAAGACCTTCTGGAAACACCATATATTTT.

The chain is built from TRBV19 and TRBJ2-1; tentative D call: TRBD2 (5 bases). The CDR3 is 14 amino acids. Germline CDR1 LNHDA, CDR2 SQIVND (reference sequence). Trimming left V 3 bases short and J 5 bases short, with 11 bases between. The CDR3 region is CASSIGAGNNEQFF. The CDR3 nucleotides are TGTGCCAGTAGTATCGGTGCGGGCAACAATGAGCAGTTCTTC.

The chain is built from TRBV5-1 and TRBJ2-7; 10 nucleotides match TRBD1. The CDR3 is made up of 14 amino acids. CDR1 SGHRS and CDR2 YFSETQ come from the germline V gene. Trimming took 4 bases from V and 3 from J; bases not matched to a gene: 4. CDR3 nucleotides: TGCGCCAGCAGCATTGGACAGGGGGGCTACGAGCAGTACTTC. It is translated as CASSIGQGGYEQYF.

The chain links TRBV4-2 to TRBJ2-7; 10 nucleotides align to TRBD2. The trim removed 4 bases at V and 0 bases at J, leaving 12 bases unmatched. This CDR3 is 18 amino acids long. Germline-derived CDR1 and CDR2 are LGHNA and YNFKEQ. The CDR3 reads CASSRDAGTSASSYEQYF. The CDR3 DNA sequence: TGTGCCAGCAGCCGAGATGCCGGGACTAGCGCCAGCTCCTACGAGCAGTACTTC.

V gene TRBV19 combines with J gene TRBJ1-5, with D hard to call. Germline V CDR1 and CDR2: LNHDA, SQIVND (reference sequence). The CDR3 sequence is 17 residues long. Between the trimmed V and J ends, which lost 4 bases and 1 base, there was a span of 17 bases. CDR3: CASSRYPSINSNQPQHF. The CDR3 DNA reads TGTGCCAGTAGTAGATACCCTTCGATAAACAGCAATCAGCCCCAGCATTTT. Full variable domain (rest looked up from reference TRBV19 and TRBJ1-5): DGGITQSPKYLFRKEGQNVTLSCEQNLNHDAMYWYRQDPGQGLRLIYYSQIVNDFQKGDIAEGYSVSREKKESFPLTVTSAQKNPTAFYLCASSRYPSINSNQPQHFGDGTRLSIL.

The chain uses TRBV5-1 and TRBJ2-7; possibly TRBD1 for D (5 bases). CDR1 is SGHRS, CDR2 YFSETQ, per germline. The CDR3 has 13 amino acids. V was trimmed by 0 bases and J by 3 bases, leaving 7 bases between them. CDR3 loop: CASSLETGYEQYF. CDR3 bases: TGCGCCAGCAGCTTGGAAACAGGCTACGAGCAGTACTTC. Full variable domain (remainder filled in from reference TRBV5-1 and TRBJ2-7): KAGVTQTPRYLIKTRGQQVTLSCSPISGHRSVSWYQQTPGQGLQFLFEYFSETQRNKGNFPGRFSGRQFSNSRSEMNVSTLELGDSALYLCASSLETGYEQYFGPGTRLTVT.

The chain combines TRBV5-1 with TRBJ2-6, with D perhaps matching TRBD1 (6 bases). This CDR3 region has 18 residues. Germline lookup yields CDR1 SGHRS and CDR2 YFSETQ. V was clipped by 4 bases and J by 0 bases, with 17 bases between them. CDR3 DNA: TGCGCCAGCAGCCTCCCCGGACAGATTAACTCTGGGGCCAACGTCCTGACTTTC. Protein product: CASSLPGQINSGANVLTF.

In regard to this clone: The junction departs from germline at one end; a sequencing error may be responsible. The V gene is TRBV5-1, the J gene TRBJ2-5; D gene ambiguous. Germline V gives CDR1 SGHRS, CDR2 YFSETQ. This CDR3 has 13 amino acids. This chain's CDR3 is CASSPLSQETQYF. The CDR3 DNA follows: TGTGCCAGCAGCCCGCTAAGTCAAGAGACCCAGTACTTC.

This sequence joins TRBV10-3 and TRBJ2-6; 9 nucleotides line up with TRBD1. This CDR3 has 20 residues. Losses at the gene ends were 0 bases for V and 1 base for J; bases not matched to a gene: 10. From germline, CDR1 is ENHRY and CDR2 SYGVKD. The CDR3 DNA sequence: TGTGCCATCAGTGAGTCCCTAACCCTGGGACAGGGATCTGGGGCCAACGTCCTGACTTTC. Protein product: CAISESLTLGQGSGANVLTF.

The gene calls are TRBV18 and TRBJ1-4, with D perhaps matching TRBD1 (5 bases). The CDR3 has 15 amino acids. Germline loops: CDR1 KGHSH, CDR2 LQKENI. The V end lost 2 bases, the J end lost 7 bases, and 14 bases lay between the germline ends. The CDR3 loop is CASSPFSGNGEKLFF. The CDR3 DNA reads as TGTGCCAGCTCACCATTTTCAGGGAATGGTGAAAAACTGTTTTTT.

The rearrangement uses TRBV18 and TRBJ1-4, with 10 nucleotides matching TRBD1. CDR1 is KGHSH and CDR2 is LQKENI in the germline V gene. J was trimmed by 8 bases and V by 4 bases; bases with no gene match: 16. The CDR3 contains 18 residues. Here the CDR3 DNA reads TGTGCCAGCTCACTGAAACCCAACCGGGACAGGGGCGAGGAAAAACTGTTTTTT. Translating it yields CASSLKPNRDRGEEKLFF.

V is TRBV6-4 and J is TRBJ1-2; D unresolved. The V end was cut by 4 bases, the J end by 1 base, with 7 bases between. Germline V CDR1 and CDR2: MRHNA, SNTAGT. The CDR3 is 13 amino acids. The CDR3 is CASSVGYNYGYTF. CDR3 coding DNA: TGTGCCAGCAGTGTTGGGTATAACTATGGCTACACCTTC.